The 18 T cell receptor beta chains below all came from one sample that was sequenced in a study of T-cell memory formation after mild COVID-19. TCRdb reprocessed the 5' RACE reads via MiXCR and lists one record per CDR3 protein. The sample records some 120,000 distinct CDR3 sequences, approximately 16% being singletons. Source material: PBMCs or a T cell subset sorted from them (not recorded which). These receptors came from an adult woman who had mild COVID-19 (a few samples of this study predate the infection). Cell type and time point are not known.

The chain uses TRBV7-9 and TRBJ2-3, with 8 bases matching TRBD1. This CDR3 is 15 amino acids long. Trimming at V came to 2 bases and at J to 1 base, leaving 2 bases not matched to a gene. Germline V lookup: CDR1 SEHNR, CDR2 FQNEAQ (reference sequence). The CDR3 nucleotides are TGTGCCAGCAGCTTATCCAGGGGGCGCACAGATACGCAGTATTTT. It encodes CASSLSRGRTDTQYF.

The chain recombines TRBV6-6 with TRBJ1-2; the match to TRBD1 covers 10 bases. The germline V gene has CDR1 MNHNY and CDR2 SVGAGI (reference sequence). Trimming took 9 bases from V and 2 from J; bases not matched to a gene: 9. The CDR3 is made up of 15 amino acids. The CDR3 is CASCSPGQGNYGYTF. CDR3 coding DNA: TGTGCCAGTTGTTCCCCGGGACAGGGGAACTATGGCTACACCTTC.

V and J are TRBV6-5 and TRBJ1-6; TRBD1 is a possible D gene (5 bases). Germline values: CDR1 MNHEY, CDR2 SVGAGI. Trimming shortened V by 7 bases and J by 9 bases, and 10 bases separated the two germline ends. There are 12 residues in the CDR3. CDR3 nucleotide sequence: TGTGCCAGCAAGTTCGGGGGTTCACCCCTCCACTTT. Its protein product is CASKFGGSPLHF.

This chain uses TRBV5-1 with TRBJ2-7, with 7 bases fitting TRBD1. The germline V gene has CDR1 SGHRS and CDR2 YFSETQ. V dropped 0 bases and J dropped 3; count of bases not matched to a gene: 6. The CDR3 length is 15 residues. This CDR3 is CASSLGGGDDYEQYF. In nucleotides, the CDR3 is TGCGCCAGCAGCTTGGGAGGGGGCGACGACTACGAGCAGTACTTC.

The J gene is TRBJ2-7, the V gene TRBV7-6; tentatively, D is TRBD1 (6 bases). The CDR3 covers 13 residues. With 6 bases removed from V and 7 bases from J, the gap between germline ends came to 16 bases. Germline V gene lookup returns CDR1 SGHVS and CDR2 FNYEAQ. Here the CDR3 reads CASRGTGSGEQYF. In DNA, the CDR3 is TGTGCCAGCAGAGGAACAGGGTCCGGGGAGCAGTACTTC.

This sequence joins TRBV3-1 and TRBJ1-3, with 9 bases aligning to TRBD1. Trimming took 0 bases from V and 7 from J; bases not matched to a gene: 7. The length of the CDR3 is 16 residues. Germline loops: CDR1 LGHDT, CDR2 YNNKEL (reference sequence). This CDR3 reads CASSQDRDRVRNTIYF. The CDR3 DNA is TGTGCCAGCAGCCAAGACCGGGACAGGGTTCGGAACACCATATATTTT.

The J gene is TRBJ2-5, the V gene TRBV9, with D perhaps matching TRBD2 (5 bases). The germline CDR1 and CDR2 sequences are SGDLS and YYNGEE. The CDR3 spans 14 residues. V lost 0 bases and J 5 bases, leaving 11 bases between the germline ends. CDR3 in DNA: TGTGCCAGCAGCGTAGGAGGGCTTAGGGAGACCCAGTACTTC. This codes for CASSVGGLRETQYF.

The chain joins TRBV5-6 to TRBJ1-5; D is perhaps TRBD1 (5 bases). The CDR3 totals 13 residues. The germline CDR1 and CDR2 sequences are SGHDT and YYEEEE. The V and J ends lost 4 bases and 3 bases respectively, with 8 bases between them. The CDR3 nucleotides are TGTGCCAGCAGCGAGGGGTTCAATCAGCCCCAGCATTTT. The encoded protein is CASSEGFNQPQHF. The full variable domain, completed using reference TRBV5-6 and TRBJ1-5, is DAGVTQSPTHLIKTRGQQVTLRCSPKSGHDTVSWYQQALGQGPQFIFQYYEEEERQRGNFPDRFSGHQFPNYSSELNVNALLLGDSALYLCASSEGFNQPQHFGDGTRLSIL.

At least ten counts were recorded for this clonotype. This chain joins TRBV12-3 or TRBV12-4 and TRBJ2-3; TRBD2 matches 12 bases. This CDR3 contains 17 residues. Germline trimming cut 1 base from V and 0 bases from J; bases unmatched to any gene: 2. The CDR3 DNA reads TGTGCCAGCAGTTTAGGGACTAGCGGGACTAGCACAGATACGCAGTATTTT. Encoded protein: CASSLGTSGTSTDTQYF.

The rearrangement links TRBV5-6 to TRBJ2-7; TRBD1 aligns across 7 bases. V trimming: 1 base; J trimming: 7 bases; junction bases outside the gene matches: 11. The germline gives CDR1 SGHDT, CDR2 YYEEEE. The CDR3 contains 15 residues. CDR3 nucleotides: TGTGCCAGCAGCTTGTCGGGACAGTACGTTGGGGAGCAGTACTTC. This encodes CASSLSGQYVGEQYF.

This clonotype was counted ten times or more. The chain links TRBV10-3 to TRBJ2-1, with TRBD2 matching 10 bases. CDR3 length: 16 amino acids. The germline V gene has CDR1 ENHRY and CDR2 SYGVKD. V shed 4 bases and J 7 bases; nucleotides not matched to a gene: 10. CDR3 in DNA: TGTGCCATCAGTGTGGGGCTAGCGGGAGATAGGAATGAGCAGTTCTTC. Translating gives CAISVGLAGDRNEQFF.

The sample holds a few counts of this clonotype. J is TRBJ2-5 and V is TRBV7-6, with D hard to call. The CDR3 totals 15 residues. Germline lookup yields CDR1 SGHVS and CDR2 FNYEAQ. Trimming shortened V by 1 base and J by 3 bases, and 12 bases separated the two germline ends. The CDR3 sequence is CASSLGATPKETQYF. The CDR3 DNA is TGTGCCAGCAGCTTAGGGGCCACCCCAAAAGAGACCCAGTACTTC.

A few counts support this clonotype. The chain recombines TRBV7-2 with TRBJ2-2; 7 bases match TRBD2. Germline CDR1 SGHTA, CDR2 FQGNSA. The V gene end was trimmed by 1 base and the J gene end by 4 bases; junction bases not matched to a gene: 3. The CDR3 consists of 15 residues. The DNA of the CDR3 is TGTGCCAGCAGCTTAGGGGGGGGAGTCACCGGGGAGCTGTTTTTT. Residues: CASSLGGGVTGELFF. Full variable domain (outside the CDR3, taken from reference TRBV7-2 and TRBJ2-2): GAGVSQSPSNKVTEKGKDVELRCDPISGHTALYWYRQSLGQGLEFLIYFQGNSAPDKSGLPSDRFSAERTGGSVSTLTIQRTQQEDSAVYLCASSLGGGVTGELFFGEGSRLTVL.

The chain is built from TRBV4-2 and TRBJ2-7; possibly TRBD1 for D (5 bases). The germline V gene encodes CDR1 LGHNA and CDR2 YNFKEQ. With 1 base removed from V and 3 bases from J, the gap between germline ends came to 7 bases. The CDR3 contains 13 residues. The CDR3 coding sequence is TGTGCCAGCAGCCAAGGGACAAGCTACGAGCAGTACTTC. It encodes CASSQGTSYEQYF.

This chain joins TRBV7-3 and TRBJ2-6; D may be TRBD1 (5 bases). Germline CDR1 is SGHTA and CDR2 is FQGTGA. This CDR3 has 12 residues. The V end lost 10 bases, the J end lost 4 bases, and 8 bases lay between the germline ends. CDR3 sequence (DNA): TGTGCCACAGGGAACGGGGCCAACGTCCTGACTTTC. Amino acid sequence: CATGNGANVLTF.

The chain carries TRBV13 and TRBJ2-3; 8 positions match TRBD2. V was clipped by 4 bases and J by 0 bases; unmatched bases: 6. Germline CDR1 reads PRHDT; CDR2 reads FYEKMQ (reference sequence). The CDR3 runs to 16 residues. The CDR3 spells CASSSRLAKSTDTQYF. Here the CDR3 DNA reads TGTGCCAGCAGCTCGCGACTAGCGAAGAGCACAGATACGCAGTATTTT.

CDR3 sequence: CASSFSGAGYEQYF. The CDR3 coding sequence is TGTGCCAGCAGTTTTTCGGGAGCGGGGTACGAGCAGTACTTC. V usage is TRBV6-6 and J usage is TRBJ2-7, with TRBD2 identical over 7 bases. Germline lookup yields CDR1 MNHNY and CDR2 SVGAGI (reference sequence). The CDR3 totals 14 residues. V shed 4 bases and J 4 bases; nucleotides not matched to a gene: 7.

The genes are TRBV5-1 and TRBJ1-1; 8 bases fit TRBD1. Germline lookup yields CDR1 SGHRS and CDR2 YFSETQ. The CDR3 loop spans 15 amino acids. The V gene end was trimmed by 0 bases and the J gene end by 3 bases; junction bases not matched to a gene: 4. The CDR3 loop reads CASSLEGQDYTEAFF. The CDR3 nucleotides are TGCGCCAGCAGCTTGGAGGGACAGGACTACACTGAAGCTTTCTTT.